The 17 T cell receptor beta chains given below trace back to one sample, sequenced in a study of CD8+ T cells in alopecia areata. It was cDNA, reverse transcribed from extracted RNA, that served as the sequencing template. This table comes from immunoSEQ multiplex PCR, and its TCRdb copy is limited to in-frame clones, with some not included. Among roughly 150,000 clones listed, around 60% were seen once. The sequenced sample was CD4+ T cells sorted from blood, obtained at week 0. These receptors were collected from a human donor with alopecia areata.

The DNA for the CDR3 is TGCAGCGCCGAAAACAGGGGGTGGCAGCCCCAGCATTTT. This translates into CSAENRGWQPQHF. This chain connects TRBV29-1 to TRBJ1-5; 8 bases fit TRBD1. The J segment lost 7 bases and the V segment lost 7 bases, leaving 9 bases of the junction unmatched. The CDR3 consists of 13 residues. Per germline, CDR1 SQVTM and CDR2 ANQGSEA.

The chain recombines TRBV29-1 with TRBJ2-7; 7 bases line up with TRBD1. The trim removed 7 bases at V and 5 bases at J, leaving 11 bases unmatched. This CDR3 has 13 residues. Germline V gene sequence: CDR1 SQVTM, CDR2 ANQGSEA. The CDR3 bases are TGCAGCGCCCAGTTAGGGGGCGCGAACGAGCAGTACTTC. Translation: CSAQLGGANEQYF.

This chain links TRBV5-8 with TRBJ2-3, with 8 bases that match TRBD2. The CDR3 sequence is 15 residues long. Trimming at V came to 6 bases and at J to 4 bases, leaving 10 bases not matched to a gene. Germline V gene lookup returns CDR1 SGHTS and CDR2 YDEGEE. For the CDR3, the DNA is TGTGCCAGCACCCCCGGGACTAGGCCCTCAGATACGCAGTATTTT. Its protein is CASTPGTRPSDTQYF.

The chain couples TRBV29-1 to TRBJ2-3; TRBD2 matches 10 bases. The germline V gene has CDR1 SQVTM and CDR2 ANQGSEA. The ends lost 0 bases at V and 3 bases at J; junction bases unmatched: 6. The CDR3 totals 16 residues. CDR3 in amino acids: CSVEDWVAGGTDTQYF. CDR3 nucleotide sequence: TGCAGCGTTGAAGATTGGGTAGCGGGGGGTACAGATACGCAGTATTTT.

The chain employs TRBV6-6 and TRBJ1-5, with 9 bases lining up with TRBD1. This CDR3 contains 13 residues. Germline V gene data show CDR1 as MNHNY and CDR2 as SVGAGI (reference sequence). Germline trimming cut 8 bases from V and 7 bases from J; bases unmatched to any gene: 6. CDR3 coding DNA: TGTGCCAGCTACGGACAGGGGAACCAGCCCCAGCATTTT. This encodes CASYGQGNQPQHF.

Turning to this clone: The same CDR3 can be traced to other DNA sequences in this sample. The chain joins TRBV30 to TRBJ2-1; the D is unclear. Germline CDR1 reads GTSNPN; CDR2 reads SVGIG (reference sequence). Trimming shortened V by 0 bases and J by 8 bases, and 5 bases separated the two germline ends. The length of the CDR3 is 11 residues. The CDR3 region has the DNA TGTGCCTGGAGTGTTTTGGATGAGCAGTTCTTC. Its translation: CAWSVLDEQFF.

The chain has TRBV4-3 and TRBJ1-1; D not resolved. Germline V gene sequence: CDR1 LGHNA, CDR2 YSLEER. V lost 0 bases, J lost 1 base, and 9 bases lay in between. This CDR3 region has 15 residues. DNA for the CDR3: TGCGCCAGCAGCCAAGAAGGCACACCGAACACTGAAGCTTTCTTT. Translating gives CASSQEGTPNTEAFF.

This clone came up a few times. DNA of the CDR3: TGTGCCATCAGTGAAACCTCCAGGGGAGGCAATCAGCCCCAGCATTTT. Amino acid sequence: CAISETSRGGNQPQHF. This chain links TRBV10-3 with TRBJ1-5; D is perhaps TRBD1 (6 bases). V was pared by 3 bases and J by 2 bases, with 14 bases between. Germline CDR1 is ENHRY and CDR2 is SYGVKD. This CDR3 is built from 16 residues.

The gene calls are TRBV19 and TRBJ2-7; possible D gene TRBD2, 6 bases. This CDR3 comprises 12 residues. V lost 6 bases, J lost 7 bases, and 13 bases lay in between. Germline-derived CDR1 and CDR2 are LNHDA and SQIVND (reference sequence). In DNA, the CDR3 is TGTGCCAGTAGCCCGGCCGGGGGAGAGCAGTACTTC. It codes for CASSPAGGEQYF.

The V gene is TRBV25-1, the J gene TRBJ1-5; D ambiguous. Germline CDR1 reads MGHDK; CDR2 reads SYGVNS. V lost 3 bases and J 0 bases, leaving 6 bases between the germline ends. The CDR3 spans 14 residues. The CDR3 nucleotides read TGTGCCAGCAGTGACAGGCGTAGCAATCAGCCCCAGCATTTT. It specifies CASSDRRSNQPQHF.

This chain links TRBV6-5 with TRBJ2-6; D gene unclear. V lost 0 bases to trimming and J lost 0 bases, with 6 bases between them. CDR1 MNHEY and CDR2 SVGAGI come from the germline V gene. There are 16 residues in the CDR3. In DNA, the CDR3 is TGTGCCAGCAGTTACTCTAGAAGCTCTGGGGCCAACGTCCTGACTTTC. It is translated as CASSYSRSSGANVLTF.

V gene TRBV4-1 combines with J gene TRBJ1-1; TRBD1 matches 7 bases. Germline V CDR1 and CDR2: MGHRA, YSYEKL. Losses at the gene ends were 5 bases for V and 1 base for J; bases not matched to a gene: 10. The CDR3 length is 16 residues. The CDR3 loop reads CASSWDSRRRNTEAFF. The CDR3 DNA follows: TGCGCCAGCAGCTGGGACAGTCGGAGGCGGAACACTGAAGCTTTCTTT.

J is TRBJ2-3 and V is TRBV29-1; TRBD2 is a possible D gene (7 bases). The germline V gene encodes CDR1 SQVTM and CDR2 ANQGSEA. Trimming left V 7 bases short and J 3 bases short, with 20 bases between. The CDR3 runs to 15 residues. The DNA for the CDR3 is TGCAGCGGCGCCAGTGGGGGGGGGCCAACAGATACGCAGTATTTT. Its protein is CSGASGGGPTDTQYF.

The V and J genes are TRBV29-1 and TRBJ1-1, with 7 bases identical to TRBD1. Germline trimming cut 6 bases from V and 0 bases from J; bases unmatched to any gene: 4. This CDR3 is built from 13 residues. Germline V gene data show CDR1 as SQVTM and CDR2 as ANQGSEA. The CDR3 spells CSVDQGVNTEAFF. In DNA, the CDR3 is TGCAGCGTAGATCAGGGGGTGAACACTGAAGCTTTCTTT.

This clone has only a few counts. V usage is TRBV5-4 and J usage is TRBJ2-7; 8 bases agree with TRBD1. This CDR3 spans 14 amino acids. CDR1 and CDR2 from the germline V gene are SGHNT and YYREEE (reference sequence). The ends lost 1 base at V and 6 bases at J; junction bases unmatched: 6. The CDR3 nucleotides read TGTGCCAGCAGCTTGTCCGGGACAGGAAGCGAGCAGTACTTC. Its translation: CASSLSGTGSEQYF.

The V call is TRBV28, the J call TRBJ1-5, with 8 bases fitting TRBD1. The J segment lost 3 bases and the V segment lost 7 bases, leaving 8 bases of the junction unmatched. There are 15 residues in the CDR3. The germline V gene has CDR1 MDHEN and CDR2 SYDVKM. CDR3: CASTGTGAYNQPQHF. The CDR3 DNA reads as TGTGCCAGCACAGGGACAGGAGCTTACAATCAGCCCCAGCATTTT.

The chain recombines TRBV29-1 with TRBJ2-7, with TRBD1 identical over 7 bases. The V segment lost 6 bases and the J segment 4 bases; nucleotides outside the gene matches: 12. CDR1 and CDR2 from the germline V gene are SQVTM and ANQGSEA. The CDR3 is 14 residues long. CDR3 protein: CSVTLGTAEYEQYF. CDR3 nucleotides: TGCAGCGTGACGCTGGGGACAGCTGAATACGAGCAGTACTTC.